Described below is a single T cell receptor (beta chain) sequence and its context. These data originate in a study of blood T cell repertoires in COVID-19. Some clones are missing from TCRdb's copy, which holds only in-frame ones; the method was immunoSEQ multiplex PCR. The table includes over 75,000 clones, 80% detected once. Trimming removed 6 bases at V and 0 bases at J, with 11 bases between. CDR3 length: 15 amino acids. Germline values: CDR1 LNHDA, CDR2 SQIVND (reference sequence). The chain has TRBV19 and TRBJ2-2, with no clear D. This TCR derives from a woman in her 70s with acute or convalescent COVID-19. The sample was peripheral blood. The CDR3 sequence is CASRVGQPNTGELFF. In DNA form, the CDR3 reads TGTGCCAGTAGGGTTGGGCAGCCGAACACCGGGGAGCTGTTTTTT.